These 12 T cell receptor beta chains share one sample of origin, sequenced in a study of T cells after posttransplantation cyclophosphamide. Data came from immunoSEQ multiplex PCR; TCRdb stores just in-frame clones and leaves some out. Among roughly 20,000 clones, 87% were seen once, and the ten largest hold 6% to 8.5%. Busulfan-fludarabine conditioning, marrow transplant, and cyclophosphamide on days +3 and +4 were administered. The material sequenced was PBMCs, taken after allogeneic stem cell transplant with posttransplant cyclophosphamide. The receptors originated from a female patient between 40 and 50 years old who received an allogeneic stem cell transplant from a related donor, was CMV-positive, and had no GVHD. Part of the T cells may come from the graft donor.

The chain employs TRBV6-1 and TRBJ2-5; D might be TRBD1 (6 bases). Between the trimmed V and J ends, which lost 4 bases and 2 bases, there was a span of 14 bases. From germline, CDR1 is MNHNS and CDR2 SASEGT. The CDR3 consists of 15 residues. Here the CDR3 reads CASSATGTPQETQYF. CDR3 nucleotides: TGTGCCAGCAGTGCCACCGGGACACCTCAAGAGACCCAGTACTTC.

The chain joins TRBV30 to TRBJ2-1, with D perhaps matching TRBD1 (6 bases). The ends were cut back, 5 bases at V and 7 bases at J, with 12 bases in the middle. The CDR3 extends over 12 amino acids. CDR1 and CDR2 (germline): GTSNPN, SVGIG (reference sequence). The CDR3 region has the DNA TGTGCCTGGGTCCAGGGGCGAAATGAGCAGTTCTTC. It is translated as CAWVQGRNEQFF.

J is TRBJ2-2 and V is TRBV4-3, with 10 bases aligning to TRBD1. The CDR3 length is 15 residues. V dropped 1 base and J dropped 6; count of bases not matched to a gene: 2. Germline V gene data show CDR1 as LGHNA and CDR2 as YSLEER. The CDR3 region has the DNA TGCGCCAGCAGCCAAGGGGACAGGGGCGCCGGGGAGCTGTTTTTT. This translates into CASSQGDRGAGELFF.

The chain uses TRBV28 and TRBJ2-2; 8 bases align to TRBD1. The CDR3 totals 12 residues. The V and J ends lost 10 bases and 4 bases, in that order; junction bases with no gene match: 2. Germline V gene lookup returns CDR1 MDHEN and CDR2 SYDVKM. Here the CDR3 reads CATGGVTGELFF. DNA of the CDR3: TGTGCCACAGGGGGCGTCACCGGGGAGCTGTTTTTT.

The chain is built from TRBV28 and TRBJ1-1; 7 bases map to TRBD1. J was trimmed by 4 bases and V by 3 bases; bases with no gene match: 5. This CDR3 region has 14 residues. From germline, CDR1 is MDHEN and CDR2 SYDVKM. The DNA of the CDR3 is TGTGCCAGCAGTTTGGGCAGGGGGACCACTGAAGCTTTCTTT. It yields the protein CASSLGRGTTEAFF.

J is TRBJ2-7 and V is TRBV19, with 10 bases that match TRBD2. The CDR3 contains 17 residues. The V and J ends lost 2 bases and 1 base, in that order; junction bases with no gene match: 8. The V gene's germline CDR1 is LNHDA and CDR2 SQIVND (reference sequence). The CDR3 DNA sequence: TGTGCCAGTAGTATATCCCTAGCGGGAGCCCTTTCCTACGAGCAGTACTTC. Protein sequence: CASSISLAGALSYEQYF.

The gene calls are TRBV7-2 and TRBJ1-4; 8 nucleotides line up with TRBD1. Germline lookup yields CDR1 SGHTA and CDR2 FQGNSA. V shed 0 bases and J 7 bases; nucleotides not matched to a gene: 7. The CDR3 consists of 16 residues. The CDR3 is CASSLAPTGAFEKLFF. As DNA, the CDR3 is TGTGCCAGCAGCTTAGCCCCGACAGGGGCCTTTGAAAAACTGTTTTTT.

The chain recombines TRBV5-6 with TRBJ2-7; TRBD1 aligns across 7 bases. Germline V CDR1 and CDR2: SGHDT, YYEEEE. V lost 6 bases to trimming and J lost 0 bases; unmatched junction nucleotides: 3. This CDR3 is built from 13 residues. The CDR3 is CASTGDSSYEQYF. The CDR3 region has the DNA TGTGCCAGCACCGGGGACAGCTCCTACGAGCAGTACTTC.

This chain connects TRBV6-1 to TRBJ1-2; D gene uncertain. Looked up from germline, CDR1 is MNHNS and CDR2 is SASEGT. The CDR3 is 15 residues long. Trimming pared 3 bases from V and 8 bases from J, leaving 19 bases between. Here the CDR3 reads CASSDWRGPLRGYTF. The CDR3 coding sequence is TGTGCCAGCAGTGATTGGAGAGGTCCCTTGAGGGGCTACACCTTC.

The chain recombines TRBV11-2 with TRBJ2-3; 10 positions agree with TRBD2. Germline CDR1 reads SGHAT; CDR2 reads FQNNGV. J was trimmed by 5 bases and V by 1 base; bases with no gene match: 3. The CDR3 is made up of 15 amino acids. The CDR3 reads CASSLGLAGVDTQYF. For the CDR3, the DNA is TGTGCCAGCAGCTTAGGGCTAGCGGGAGTAGATACGCAGTATTTT.

The chain couples TRBV7-3 to TRBJ2-2, with D perhaps matching TRBD2 (6 bases). The germline CDR1 and CDR2 sequences are SGHTA and FQGTGA. This CDR3 contains 15 residues. V lost 4 bases, J lost 8 bases, and 17 bases lay in between. CDR3 region: CASSSSGSAGGELFF. As DNA, the CDR3 is TGTGCCAGCAGCTCTTCCGGGTCAGCGGGTGGGGAGCTGTTTTTT. Using reference TRBV7-3 and TRBJ2-2 for the parts outside the CDR3, the full variable domain is GAGVSQTPSNKVTEKGKYVELRCDPISGHTALYWYRQSLGQGPEFLIYFQGTGAADDSGLPNDRFFAVRPEGSVSTLKIQRTERGDSAVYLCASSSSGSAGGELFFGEGSRLTVL.

As for this clone: An end of the junction differs from the germline gene, which may be a read error. The rearrangement uses TRBV28 and TRBJ1-5; no firm D call. The CDR3 totals 14 residues. In germline, CDR1 is MDHEN, CDR2 SYDVKM. The CDR3 loop is CATSVIVGNQPQHF. CDR3 nucleotides: TGTGCCACCAGTGTTATTGTCGGCAATCAGCCCCAGCATTTT.